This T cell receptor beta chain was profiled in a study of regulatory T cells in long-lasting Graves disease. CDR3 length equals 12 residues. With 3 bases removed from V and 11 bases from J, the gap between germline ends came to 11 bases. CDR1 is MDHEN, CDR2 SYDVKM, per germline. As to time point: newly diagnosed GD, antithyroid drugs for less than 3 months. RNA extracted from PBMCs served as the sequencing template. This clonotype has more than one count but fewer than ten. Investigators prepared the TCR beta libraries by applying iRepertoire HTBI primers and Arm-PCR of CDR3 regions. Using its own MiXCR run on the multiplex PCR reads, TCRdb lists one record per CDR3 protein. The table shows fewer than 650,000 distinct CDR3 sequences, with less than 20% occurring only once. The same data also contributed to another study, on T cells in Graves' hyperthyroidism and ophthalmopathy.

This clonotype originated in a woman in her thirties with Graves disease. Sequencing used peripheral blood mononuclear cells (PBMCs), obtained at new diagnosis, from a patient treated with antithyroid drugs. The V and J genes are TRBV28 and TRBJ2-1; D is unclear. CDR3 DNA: TGTGCCAGCAGTTTCCTACACGAGAAGCAGTTCTTC. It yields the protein CASSFLHEKQFF. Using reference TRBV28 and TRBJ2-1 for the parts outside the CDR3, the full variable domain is DVKVTQSSRYLVKRTGEKVFLECVQDMDHENMFWYRQDPGLGLRLIYFSYDVKMKEKGDIPEGYSVSREKKERFSLILESASTNQTSMYLCASSFLHEKQFFGPGTRLTVL.